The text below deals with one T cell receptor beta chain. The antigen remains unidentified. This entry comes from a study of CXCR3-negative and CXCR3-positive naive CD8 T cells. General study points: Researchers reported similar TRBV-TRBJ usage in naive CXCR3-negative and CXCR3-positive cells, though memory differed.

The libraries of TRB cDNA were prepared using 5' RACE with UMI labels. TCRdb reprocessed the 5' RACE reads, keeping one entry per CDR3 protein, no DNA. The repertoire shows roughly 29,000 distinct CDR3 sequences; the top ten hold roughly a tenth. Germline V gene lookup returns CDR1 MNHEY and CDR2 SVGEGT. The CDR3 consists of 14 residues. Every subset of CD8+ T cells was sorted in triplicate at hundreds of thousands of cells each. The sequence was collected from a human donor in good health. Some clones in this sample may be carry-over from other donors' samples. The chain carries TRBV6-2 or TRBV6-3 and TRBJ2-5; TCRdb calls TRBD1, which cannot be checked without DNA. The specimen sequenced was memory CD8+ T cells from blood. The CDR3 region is CASRRRDWGETQYF.